This section outlines one T cell receptor (beta chain) sequence together with its context. This sample is part of a study of cytomegalovirus exposure and HLA in healthy donors. V trimming: 11 bases; J trimming: 4 bases; junction bases outside the gene matches: 8. Looked up from germline, CDR1 is MDHEN and CDR2 is SYDVKM. The CDR3 covers 13 residues. Repertoires were generated with immunoSEQ multiplex PCR, while TCRdb's copy carries only in-frame clones and drops some. Among 120,000 or so clones, about nine tenths were seen once, and the ten largest hold more than 1.5%. Sequences were obtained from PBMCs. This sequence was found in a woman between 18 and 29 years old in good health and CMV-seronegative. The V gene is TRBV28, the J gene TRBJ2-5; 9 nucleotides match TRBD2. CDR3 protein: CAGQAGGGETQYF. The CDR3 nucleotides are TGTGCCGGTCAAGCGGGAGGAGGAGAGACCCAGTACTTC.